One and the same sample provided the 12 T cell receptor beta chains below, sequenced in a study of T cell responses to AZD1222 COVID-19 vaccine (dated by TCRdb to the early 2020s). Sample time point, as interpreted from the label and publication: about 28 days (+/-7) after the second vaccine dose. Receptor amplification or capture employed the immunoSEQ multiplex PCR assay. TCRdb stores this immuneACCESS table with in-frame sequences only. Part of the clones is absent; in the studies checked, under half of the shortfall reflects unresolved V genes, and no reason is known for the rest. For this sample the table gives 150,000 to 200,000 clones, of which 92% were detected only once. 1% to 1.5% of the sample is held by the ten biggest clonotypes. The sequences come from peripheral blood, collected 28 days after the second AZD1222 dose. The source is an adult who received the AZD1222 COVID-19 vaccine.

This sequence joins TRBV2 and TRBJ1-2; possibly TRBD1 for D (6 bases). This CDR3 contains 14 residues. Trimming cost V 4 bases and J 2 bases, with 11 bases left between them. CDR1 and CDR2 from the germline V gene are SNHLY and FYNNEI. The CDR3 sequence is CASSAGVGNYGYTF. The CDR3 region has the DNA TGTGCCAGCAGTGCAGGGGTCGGCAACTATGGCTACACCTTC.

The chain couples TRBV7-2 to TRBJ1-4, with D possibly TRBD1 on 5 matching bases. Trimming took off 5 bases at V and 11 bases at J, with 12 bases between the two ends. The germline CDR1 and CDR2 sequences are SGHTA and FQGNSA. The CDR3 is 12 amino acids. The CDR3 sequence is CASSLLGDKLFF. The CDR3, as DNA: TGTGCCAGCAGCCTTCTTGGGGACAAACTGTTTTTT.

The CDR3 reads CASSFRTSGQQFF. Written as DNA, the CDR3 is TGTGCCAGCAGTTTTAGGACTAGCGGGCAACAGTTCTTC. The J gene is TRBJ2-1, the V gene TRBV27; TRBD2 aligns across 11 bases. The V gene end was trimmed by 3 bases and the J gene end by 13 bases; junction bases not matched to a gene: 5. This CDR3 has 13 amino acids. Germline V gene data show CDR1 as MNHEY and CDR2 as SMNVEV (reference sequence).

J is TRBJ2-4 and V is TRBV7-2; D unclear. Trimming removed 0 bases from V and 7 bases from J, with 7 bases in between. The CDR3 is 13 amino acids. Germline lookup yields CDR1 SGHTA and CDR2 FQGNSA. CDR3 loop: CASSLAVQNIQYF. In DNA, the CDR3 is TGTGCCAGCAGCTTAGCGGTGCAGAACATTCAGTACTTC.

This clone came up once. This CDR3 reads CASSQRLAGDNEQFF. The CDR3 nucleotides are TGTGCCAGCAGCCAAAGACTAGCGGGGGACAATGAGCAGTTCTTC. The gene calls are TRBV4-2 and TRBJ2-1; 12 bases align to TRBD2. From germline, CDR1 is LGHNA and CDR2 YNFKEQ. This CDR3 has 15 residues. The V and J ends lost 2 bases and 5 bases, in that order; junction bases with no gene match: 1.

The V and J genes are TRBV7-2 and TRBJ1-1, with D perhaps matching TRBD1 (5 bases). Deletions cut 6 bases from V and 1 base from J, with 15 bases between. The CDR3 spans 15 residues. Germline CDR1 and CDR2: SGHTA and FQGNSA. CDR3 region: CASSQGDVRNTEAFF. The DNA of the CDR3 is TGTGCCAGCAGTCAAGGGGATGTAAGGAACACTGAAGCTTTCTTT.

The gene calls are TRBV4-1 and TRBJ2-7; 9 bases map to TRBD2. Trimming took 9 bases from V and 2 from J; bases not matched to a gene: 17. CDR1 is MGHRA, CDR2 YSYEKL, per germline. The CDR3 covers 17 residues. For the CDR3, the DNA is TGCGCCAGTAGCGGGAGCCTACGGCCCAATTCTACCTACGAGCAGTACTTC. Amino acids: CASSGSLRPNSTYEQYF.

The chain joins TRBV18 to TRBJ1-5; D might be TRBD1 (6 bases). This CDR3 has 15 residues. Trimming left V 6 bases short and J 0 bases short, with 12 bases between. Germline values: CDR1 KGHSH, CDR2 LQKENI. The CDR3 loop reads CASSRGPDSNQPQHF. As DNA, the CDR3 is TGTGCCAGCTCCAGGGGCCCAGATAGCAATCAGCCCCAGCATTTT.

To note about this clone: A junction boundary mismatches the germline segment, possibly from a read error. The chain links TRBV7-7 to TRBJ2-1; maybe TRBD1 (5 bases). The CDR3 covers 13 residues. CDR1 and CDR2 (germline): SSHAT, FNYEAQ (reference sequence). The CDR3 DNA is TGTGCTAGCAGCACCGACAGAAACAATGAGCAGTTCTTC. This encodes CASSTDRNNEQFF.

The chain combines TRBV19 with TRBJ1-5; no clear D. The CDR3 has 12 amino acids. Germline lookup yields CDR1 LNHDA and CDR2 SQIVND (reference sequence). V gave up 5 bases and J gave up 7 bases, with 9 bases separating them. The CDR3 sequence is CASSFSRQPQHF. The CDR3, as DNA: TGTGCCAGTAGTTTTTCACGGCAGCCCCAGCATTTT. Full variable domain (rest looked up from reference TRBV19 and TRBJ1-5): DGGITQSPKYLFRKEGQNVTLSCEQNLNHDAMYWYRQDPGQGLRLIYYSQIVNDFQKGDIAEGYSVSREKKESFPLTVTSAQKNPTAFYLCASSFSRQPQHFGDGTRLSIL.

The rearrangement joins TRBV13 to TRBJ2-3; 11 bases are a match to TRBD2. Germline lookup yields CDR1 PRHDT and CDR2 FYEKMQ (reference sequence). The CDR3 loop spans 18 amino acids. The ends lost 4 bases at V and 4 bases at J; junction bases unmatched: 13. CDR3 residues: CASSYQWVGTSGADTQYF. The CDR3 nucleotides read TGTGCCAGCAGCTACCAGTGGGTCGGGACTAGCGGAGCAGATACGCAGTATTTT.

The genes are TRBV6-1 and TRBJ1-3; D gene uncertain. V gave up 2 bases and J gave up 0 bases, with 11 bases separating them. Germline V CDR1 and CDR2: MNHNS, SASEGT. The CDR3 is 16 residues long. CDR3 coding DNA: TGTGCCAGCAGTGAATTTAGCTACCTCTCTGGAAACACCATATATTTT. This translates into CASSEFSYLSGNTIYF.